These 27 T cell receptor beta chains share one sample of origin, sequenced in a study of T cell repertoires in cytomegalovirus infection (dated by TCRdb to about 2019). Sequencing was performed on an Illumina HiSeq 1500. The public reads were quality trimmed at Q25 with fastp and then assembled into clones with MiXCR by TCRdb, keeping productive beta chains. Here each entry gathers all rows of one CDR3 protein and keeps the most common genes and DNA. Within this sample are some 700,000 distinct CDR3 sequences, with less than 40% of them counted one time only. Under 3% of the sample comes from the top ten. Material: PBMCs. Receptors were obtained from a human donor in good health (CMV status not recorded). Some clones in this sample may be carry-over from other donors' samples.

About this clonotype itself: The junction does not match germline at one end; this may be a read error. CDR3 coding DNA: TGTGCTAGCAGCTCGACCCCGCAAGAGACCCAGTACTTC. This translates into CASSSTPQETQYF. The rearrangement joins TRBV7-6 to TRBJ2-5; no clear D gene. Germline values: CDR1 SGHVS, CDR2 FNYEAQ. The CDR3 is 13 residues long.

The chain uses TRBV7-8 and TRBJ2-2; D gene unclear. This CDR3 contains 16 residues. Germline V gene lookup returns CDR1 SGHVS and CDR2 FQNEAQ. V was pared by 2 bases and J by 5 bases, with 15 bases between. CDR3 residues: CASSLYVKGLTGELFF. For the CDR3, the DNA is TGTGCCAGCAGCTTATACGTGAAAGGGCTGACCGGGGAGCTGTTTTTT.

This clonotype was picked up a small number of times. V gene TRBV28 combines with J gene TRBJ2-2; 7 nucleotides align to TRBD2. The CDR3 loop spans 13 amino acids. V trimming: 11 bases; J trimming: 7 bases; junction bases outside the gene matches: 10. CDR1 and CDR2 (germline): MDHEN, SYDVKM. The CDR3 nucleotides read TGTGCCTCCCGGGGGGAGTGGATCGGGGAGCTGTTTTTT. Translation: CASRGEWIGELFF.

The chain employs TRBV6-1 and TRBJ1-5; D remains unclear. The germline V and J ends were trimmed by 2 bases and 5 bases, with 7 bases remaining between them. The CDR3 is 13 amino acids. Germline assignment: CDR1 MNHNS and CDR2 SASEGT. The CDR3 coding sequence is TGTGCCAGCAGTGAATTCGAGGATCAGCCCCAGCATTTT. Translation gives CASSEFEDQPQHF.

This clonotype was observed many times. The V gene is TRBV7-2, the J gene TRBJ1-2, with D possibly TRBD1 on 6 matching bases. The CDR3 extends over 15 amino acids. V lost 8 bases, J lost 3 bases, and 19 bases lay in between. Looked up from germline, CDR1 is SGHTA and CDR2 is FQGNSA. In DNA, the CDR3 is TGTGCCAGCGGGTCCGGACAGAATCCTTACTATGGCTACACCTTC. Protein product: CASGSGQNPYYGYTF.

The chain recombines TRBV15 with TRBJ1-1; perhaps TRBD1 as D (6 bases). V was shortened by 1 base and J by 5 bases, with 11 bases between the two germline ends. The CDR3 runs to 14 residues. In germline, CDR1 is LNHNV, CDR2 YYDKDF (reference sequence). CDR3 in amino acids: CATSRVRGLTEAFF. In DNA form, the CDR3 reads TGTGCCACCAGCAGAGTTCGGGGGCTGACTGAAGCTTTCTTT.

This clonotype was counted only a few times. The rearrangement joins TRBV10-2 to TRBJ2-3, with TRBD2 as a possible D gene (5 bases). CDR3 length: 15 residues. CDR1 WSHSY and CDR2 SAAADI come from the germline V gene. V lost 0 bases and J 6 bases, leaving 13 bases between the germline ends. In DNA form, the CDR3 reads TGCGCCAGCAGTGAGTCAGGAGGTCGGAGGGATACGCAGTATTTT. Translation: CASSESGGRRDTQYF.

This clonotype has just a few counts. The chain uses TRBV7-2 and TRBJ2-7; D not resolved. The CDR3 consists of 14 residues. Germline loops: CDR1 SGHTA, CDR2 FQGNSA. V was clipped by 5 bases and J by 3 bases, with 14 bases between them. The CDR3 DNA reads as TGTGCCAGCAGCGATGAGGACCTACTCTACGAGCAGTACTTC. Protein product: CASSDEDLLYEQYF.

This chain joins TRBV3-1 and TRBJ2-2; 8 bases are a match to TRBD1. Germline values: CDR1 LGHDT, CDR2 YNNKEL (reference sequence). The V gene end was trimmed by 5 bases and the J gene end by 7 bases; junction bases not matched to a gene: 12. The CDR3 is 16 residues long. CDR3 bases: TGTGCCAGCAGCTTTCGGACAGGGTTCAACGGCGGGGAGCTGTTTTTT. Translation gives CASSFRTGFNGGELFF.

This clonotype was seen a few times. The chain joins TRBV7-9 to TRBJ2-1; D remains unclear. The CDR3 runs to 13 residues. With 1 base removed from V and 7 bases from J, the gap between germline ends came to 8 bases. CDR1 and CDR2 (germline): SEHNR, FQNEAQ (reference sequence). CDR3: CASSLVGWNEQFF. The CDR3 bases are TGTGCCAGCAGCTTAGTCGGGTGGAATGAGCAGTTCTTC.

V and J are TRBV20-1 and TRBJ1-3, with TRBD1 identical over 10 bases. The germline V gene has CDR1 DFQATT and CDR2 SNEGSKA (reference sequence). V shed 0 bases, J shed 8 bases, and the junction held 19 bases outside the gene matches. CDR3 length: 19 residues. The CDR3: CSARESRDRGPRARDTIYF. In DNA, the CDR3 is TGCAGTGCTAGAGAGTCCCGGGACAGGGGCCCGAGGGCGCGCGACACCATATATTTT.

The chain carries TRBV13 and TRBJ2-1; D gene ambiguous. Trimming removed 5 bases at V and 4 bases at J, with 15 bases between. The germline V gene has CDR1 PRHDT and CDR2 FYEKMQ (reference sequence). This CDR3 has 15 residues. The DNA of the CDR3 is TGTGCCAGCAGCCTCCCCCAGAGGCGTTACAATGAGCAGTTCTTC. As protein: CASSLPQRRYNEQFF. The full variable domain, in which reference TRBV13 and TRBJ2-1 provide the parts outside the CDR3, is AAGVIQSPRHLIKEKRETATLKCYPIPRHDTVYWYQQGPGQDPQFLISFYEKMQSDKGSIPDRFSAQQFSDYHSELNMSSLELGDSALYFCASSLPQRRYNEQFFGPGTRLTVL.

This clonotype was found many times. The V gene is TRBV7-2, the J gene TRBJ2-5; D possibly uses TRBD1 or TRBD2 (5 bases each). V lost 7 bases and J 2 bases, leaving 20 bases between the germline ends. This CDR3 has 16 residues. CDR1 and CDR2 from the germline V gene are SGHTA and FQGNSA. The CDR3 sequence: CASTRTPGRRQETQYF. The DNA for the CDR3 is TGTGCCAGCACCCGAACCCCGGGGCGTCGACAAGAGACCCAGTACTTC.

This clonotype appeared a few times. The chain has TRBV28 and TRBJ2-1; D is ambiguous. Trimming took off 4 bases at V and 6 bases at J, with 10 bases between the two ends. This CDR3 region has 13 residues. Germline CDR1 and CDR2: MDHEN and SYDVKM. CDR3: CASSSAVPNEQFF. CDR3 DNA: TGTGCCAGCAGTTCTGCGGTCCCCAATGAGCAGTTCTTC.

The rearrangement uses TRBV5-6 and TRBJ2-4; D possibly corresponds to TRBD1 (6 bases). The CDR3 extends over 14 amino acids. Trimming took 2 bases from V and 6 from J, leaving 12 bases between them. CDR1 and CDR2 (germline): SGHDT, YYEEEE. CDR3 amino acids: CASSFRGTRNIQYF. CDR3 DNA sequence: TGTGCCAGCAGCTTCAGGGGTACTCGAAACATTCAGTACTTC.

V usage is TRBV28 and J usage is TRBJ1-3; TRBD1 might be the D (5 bases). The ends were cut back, 3 bases at V and 0 bases at J, with 21 bases in the middle. CDR1 is MDHEN and CDR2 is SYDVKM in the germline V gene. This CDR3 has 19 residues. CDR3 sequence: CASSFRDRPSLFSGNTIYF. The CDR3 DNA follows: TGTGCCAGCAGTTTTCGCGACAGACCTTCCCTCTTCTCTGGAAACACCATATATTTT.

This clonotype has a handful of counts. The chain links TRBV28 to TRBJ1-5, with D possibly being TRBD1 (6 bases). The CDR3 has 15 amino acids. Germline CDR1 and CDR2: MDHEN and SYDVKM. V shed 8 bases and J shed 3 bases, with 17 bases lying between them. The CDR3, as DNA: TGTGCCAGCGTCAGGGACACGGCCGCCAATCAGCCCCAGCATTTT. Translation: CASVRDTAANQPQHF.

Concerning this clonotype itself: The junction differs from germline at one of its ends, possibly a read error. The CDR3 sequence: CASSLYPGSAGELFF. The CDR3 region has the DNA TGTGCCAGCAGCTTGTATCCCGGGAGCGCCGGGGAGCTGTTTTTT. The V and J genes are TRBV5-3 and TRBJ2-2, with D possibly matching TRBD2 (6 bases). TRBV5-3 is an ORF, and what it does is uncertain. The CDR3 is 15 amino acids.

This chain joins TRBV20-1 and TRBJ1-1; D gene unclear. CDR1 is DFQATT and CDR2 is SNEGSKA in the germline V gene (reference sequence). This CDR3 comprises 13 residues. The V end lost 6 bases, the J end lost 0 bases, and 11 bases lay between the germline ends. This CDR3 is CSATDLLNTEAFF. Written as DNA, the CDR3 is TGCAGTGCCACCGACTTATTGAACACTGAAGCTTTCTTT.

This chain uses TRBV4-1 with TRBJ1-1; perhaps TRBD1 as D (5 bases). The CDR3 runs 15 residues. The germline V gene encodes CDR1 MGHRA and CDR2 YSYEKL. With 0 bases removed from V and 1 base from J, the gap between germline ends came to 9 bases. CDR3 nucleotide sequence: TGCGCCAGCAGCCAAGATAACAGGCAGAACACTGAAGCTTTCTTT. It yields the protein CASSQDNRQNTEAFF.

The chain uses TRBV7-2 and TRBJ2-5; D is unclear. Germline-derived CDR1 and CDR2 are SGHTA and FQGNSA. The CDR3 extends over 14 amino acids. The ends were cut back, 7 bases at V and 5 bases at J, with 17 bases in the middle. The CDR3 loop reads CASTSASAFETQYF. Here the CDR3 DNA reads TGTGCCAGCACATCCGCCTCAGCTTTTGAGACCCAGTACTTC.

This clonotype was counted once. Just one base apart from a much larger clone, this may be a read error. The chain links TRBV7-2 to TRBJ1-1; D not resolved. This CDR3 has 13 amino acids. CDR1 and CDR2 (germline): SGHTA, FQGNSA. V was shortened by 2 bases and J by 8 bases, with 12 bases between the two germline ends. CDR3 nucleotides: TGTGCCAGCAGCTTAAGCGCCGACATGGAAGCTTTCTTT. This gives the protein CASSLSADMEAFF. The full variable domain, with the rest looked up from reference TRBV7-2 and TRBJ1-1, is GAGVSQSPSNKVTEKGKDVELRCDPISGHTALYWYRQSLGQGLEFLIYFQGNSAPDKSGLPSDRFSAERTGGSVSTLTIQRTQQEDSAVYLCASSLSADMEAFFGQGTRLTVV.

This rearrangement joins TRBV6-1 to TRBJ2-5, with 10 bases matching TRBD1. V lost 7 bases to trimming and J lost 5 bases; unmatched junction nucleotides: 7. The CDR3 runs 14 residues. The V gene's germline CDR1 is MNHNS and CDR2 SASEGT. The CDR3, as DNA: TGTGCCAGCACCGGGACAGGGGTGAGGGAGACCCAGTACTTC. Its translation: CASTGTGVRETQYF.

This clonotype was observed at least ten times. CDR3 in amino acids: CAIGKGQVNTEAFF. CDR3 sequence (DNA): TGTGCCATCGGGAAGGGACAGGTGAACACTGAAGCTTTCTTT. The rearrangement uses TRBV6-2 or TRBV6-3 and TRBJ1-1; the match to TRBD1 covers 8 bases. The CDR3 covers 14 residues. J gave up 0 bases and V 10 bases, and 7 bases lay outside the gene matches. CDR1 is MNHEY and CDR2 is SVGEGT in the germline V gene.

This chain uses TRBV24-1 with TRBJ2-3; 11 bases map to TRBD2. Per germline, CDR1 KGHDR and CDR2 SFDVKD. The ends lost 0 bases at V and 1 base at J; junction bases unmatched: 8. The CDR3 totals 19 residues. CDR3 in amino acids: CATSDLPTSGSFRTDTQYF. CDR3 sequence (DNA): TGTGCCACCAGTGATTTGCCTACTAGCGGGAGTTTTCGCACAGATACGCAGTATTTT.

This clonotype has a handful of counts. The V gene is TRBV20-1, the J gene TRBJ2-7; tentatively, D is TRBD2 (6 bases). CDR3 length: 12 amino acids. Germline CDR1 DFQATT, CDR2 SNEGSKA (reference sequence). V lost 3 bases and J 3 bases, leaving 9 bases between the germline ends. CDR3 DNA sequence: TGCAGTGCTAGCGGGAGTGGCTACGAGCAGTACTTC. It specifies CSASGSGYEQYF.

This clonotype was seen a few times. The genes are TRBV28 and TRBJ1-4; no definite D call. Trimming removed 3 bases at V and 5 bases at J, with 19 bases between. Germline loops: CDR1 MDHEN, CDR2 SYDVKM. The CDR3 runs 17 residues. The CDR3 nucleotides read TGTGCCAGCAGTTTCTCTACCCGGACGGGCCCGAATGAAAAACTGTTTTTT. It is translated as CASSFSTRTGPNEKLFF.